The 16 T cell receptor beta chains presented below share a single source sample, sequenced in a study of blood T cell repertoires in COVID-19. Profiling relied on immunoSEQ multiplex PCR, and the TCRdb table lists in-frame clones only, not all of them. The profile shows roughly 36,000 clones, over 70% of them singletons. The specimen was peripheral blood. The receptor set was obtained from a man between 45 and 60 years old with active or convalescent COVID-19.

The chain carries TRBV28 and TRBJ1-2; perhaps TRBD1 as D (6 bases). Per germline, CDR1 MDHEN and CDR2 SYDVKM. Trimming removed 6 bases at V and 4 bases at J, with 12 bases between. CDR3 size: 13 residues. CDR3: CASSLGQPYGYTF. CDR3 sequence (DNA): TGTGCCAGCAGCCTAGGACAGCCCTATGGCTACACCTTC.

V is TRBV7-3 and J is TRBJ1-1; possible D gene TRBD1, 5 bases. CDR3 length: 14 amino acids. Trimming cost V 1 base and J 3 bases, with 9 bases left between them. CDR1 SGHTA and CDR2 FQGTGA come from the germline V gene. This chain's CDR3 is CASSLNPGYTEAFF. The DNA for the CDR3 is TGTGCCAGCAGCTTAAATCCAGGGTACACTGAAGCTTTCTTT.

This chain uses TRBV10-3 with TRBJ2-1; 10 bases fit TRBD1. V gave up 2 bases and J gave up 5 bases; unmatched junction bases: 6. The germline V gene encodes CDR1 ENHRY and CDR2 SYGVKD. The CDR3 has 16 amino acids. CDR3: CAISEDRGRLNNEQFF. CDR3 nucleotides: TGTGCCATCAGTGAGGACAGGGGGCGATTAAACAATGAGCAGTTCTTC.

The chain has TRBV28 and TRBJ1-2, with 11 bases lining up with TRBD1. Germline lookup yields CDR1 MDHEN and CDR2 SYDVKM. The V and J ends lost 6 bases and 2 bases, in that order; junction bases with no gene match: 5. The length of the CDR3 is 15 residues. In DNA form, the CDR3 reads TGTGCCAGCAGATTTAGGACAGGGGGCAACTATGGCTACACCTTC. As protein: CASRFRTGGNYGYTF.

This chain connects TRBV9 to TRBJ2-7; the D is unclear. This CDR3 has 14 amino acids. The germline CDR1 and CDR2 sequences are SGDLS and YYNGEE. With 4 bases removed from V and 0 bases from J, the gap between germline ends came to 11 bases. In DNA form, the CDR3 reads TGTGCCAGCAGCCCTCTGACTGACTCCTACGAGCAGTACTTC. This translates into CASSPLTDSYEQYF.

The CDR3 region has the DNA TGTGCCAGTAGTTCCCGAGTGGGCAGCGGGAGGGAGACCCAGTACTTC. This sequence encodes CASSSRVGSGRETQYF. This sequence joins TRBV19 and TRBJ2-5; 9 positions agree with TRBD2. Per germline, CDR1 LNHDA and CDR2 SQIVND (reference sequence). J lost 5 bases, V lost 5 bases, and 12 bases had no gene match. This CDR3 contains 16 residues. Looking up the rest from reference TRBV19 and TRBJ2-5 gives the full variable domain: DGGITQSPKYLFRKEGQNVTLSCEQNLNHDAMYWYRQDPGQGLRLIYYSQIVNDFQKGDIAEGYSVSREKKESFPLTVTSAQKNPTAFYLCASSSRVGSGRETQYFGPGTRLLVL.

The chain links TRBV7-9 to TRBJ2-2; D perhaps matches TRBD2 (6 bases). V was trimmed by 5 bases and J by 1 base, leaving 17 bases between them. The CDR3 covers 17 residues. Looked up from germline, CDR1 is SEHNR and CDR2 is FQNEAQ (reference sequence). The CDR3 DNA reads TGTGCCAGCAGCATCCGTCTGAGGGGACTGAACACCGGGGAGCTGTTTTTT. Translating gives CASSIRLRGLNTGELFF.

The chain is built from TRBV5-5 and TRBJ1-5; no firm D call. Trimming shortened V by 2 bases and J by 0 bases, and 9 bases separated the two germline ends. CDR1 and CDR2 from the germline V gene are SGHKS and YYEKEE (reference sequence). The CDR3 totals 15 residues. The CDR3 protein is CASSLAVNSNQPQHF. The CDR3 DNA follows: TGTGCCAGCAGCTTAGCGGTTAATAGCAATCAGCCCCAGCATTTT.

The chain carries TRBV2 and TRBJ2-2, with 8 bases fitting TRBD2. The CDR3 is made up of 15 amino acids. V trimming: 9 bases; J trimming: 7 bases; junction bases outside the gene matches: 13. Germline V gene data show CDR1 as SNHLY and CDR2 as FYNNEI. The CDR3 region is CARKGSSGKGGELFF. The CDR3 nucleotides read TGTGCCAGAAAAGGCAGTAGCGGGAAGGGCGGGGAGCTGTTTTTT.

The chain couples TRBV10-3 to TRBJ1-5; 8 bases fit TRBD1. The CDR3 loop spans 14 amino acids. The V and J ends lost 2 bases and 10 bases, in that order; junction bases with no gene match: 7. CDR1 ENHRY and CDR2 SYGVKD come from the germline V gene. The CDR3 is CAISEGTGPKPQHF. The CDR3 coding sequence is TGTGCCATCAGTGAGGGGACAGGCCCCAAACCCCAGCATTTT.

Only one count was recorded for this clone. The J gene is TRBJ2-1, the V gene TRBV29-1; TRBD2 might be the D (5 bases). Germline-derived CDR1 and CDR2 are SQVTM and ANQGSEA. V gave up 4 bases and J gave up 0 bases, with 7 bases separating them. The CDR3 is made up of 13 amino acids. The CDR3 coding sequence is TGCAGCGTTGGAGGGTCCTCCTACAATGAGCAGTTCTTC. It yields the protein CSVGGSSYNEQFF.

The CDR3 here is CASSQSIFTQGVSDTQYF. The DNA of the CDR3 is TGTGCCAGCAGCCAATCGATTTTCACCCAGGGTGTCTCAGATACGCAGTATTTT. The rearrangement uses TRBV16 and TRBJ2-3; D is possibly TRBD1 (5 bases). V lost 0 bases and J lost 4, with 20 bases in between. The CDR3 consists of 18 residues. CDR1 is KGHSY and CDR2 is FQNENV in the germline V gene.

The CDR3 DNA follows: TGCGCCAGCAGCCACCAATTCCGGGAGCGTATCTACAATGAGCAGTTCTTC. This codes for CASSHQFRERIYNEQFF. This rearrangement joins TRBV4-1 to TRBJ2-1, with D possibly TRBD2 on 6 matching bases. The germline CDR1 and CDR2 sequences are MGHRA and YSYEKL. The CDR3 has 17 residues. V lost 3 bases, J lost 3 bases, and 18 bases lay in between.

The chain uses TRBV9 and TRBJ1-2, with D possibly TRBD1 on 5 matching bases. Trimming pared 0 bases from V and 5 bases from J, leaving 14 bases between. CDR3 size: 15 residues. CDR1 and CDR2 (germline): SGDLS, YYNGEE. CDR3 protein: CASSVGGDEGYGYTF. DNA for the CDR3: TGTGCCAGCAGCGTAGGCGGGGACGAAGGGTATGGCTACACCTTC.

The rearrangement uses TRBV24-1 and TRBJ2-2; perhaps TRBD1 as D (6 bases). Germline assignment: CDR1 KGHDR and CDR2 SFDVKD. Between the trimmed V and J ends, which lost 10 bases and 1 base, there was a span of 12 bases. The length of the CDR3 is 14 residues. The CDR3 DNA reads TGTGCCACTGCGTCAGGGGTGAACACCGGGGAGCTGTTTTTT. This sequence encodes CATASGVNTGELFF.

The genes are TRBV19 and TRBJ1-2; D gene uncertain. Germline assignment: CDR1 LNHDA and CDR2 SQIVND (reference sequence). V was clipped by 0 bases and J by 1 base, with 9 bases between them. The CDR3 contains 15 residues. CDR3 sequence: CASSIDPLSNYGYTF. The CDR3 region has the DNA TGTGCCAGTAGTATAGATCCCCTGAGTAACTATGGCTACACCTTC. The full variable domain, completed using reference TRBV19 and TRBJ1-2, is DGGITQSPKYLFRKEGQNVTLSCEQNLNHDAMYWYRQDPGQGLRLIYYSQIVNDFQKGDIAEGYSVSREKKESFPLTVTSAQKNPTAFYLCASSIDPLSNYGYTFGSGTRLTVV.